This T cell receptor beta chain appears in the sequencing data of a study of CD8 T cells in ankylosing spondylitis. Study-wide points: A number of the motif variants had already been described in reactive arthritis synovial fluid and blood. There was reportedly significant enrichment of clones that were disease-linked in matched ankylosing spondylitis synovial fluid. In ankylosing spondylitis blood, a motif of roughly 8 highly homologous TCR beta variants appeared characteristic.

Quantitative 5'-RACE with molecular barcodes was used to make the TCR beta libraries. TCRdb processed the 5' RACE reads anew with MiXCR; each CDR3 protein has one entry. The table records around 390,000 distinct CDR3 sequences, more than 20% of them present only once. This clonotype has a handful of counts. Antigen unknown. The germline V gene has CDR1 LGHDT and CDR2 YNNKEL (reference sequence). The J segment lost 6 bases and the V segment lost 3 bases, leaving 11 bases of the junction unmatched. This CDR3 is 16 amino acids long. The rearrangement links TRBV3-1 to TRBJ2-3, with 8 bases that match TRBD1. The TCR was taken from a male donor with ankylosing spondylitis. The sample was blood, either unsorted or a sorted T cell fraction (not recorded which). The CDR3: CASSQTGQALRDTQYF. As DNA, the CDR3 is TGTGCCAGCAGCCAGACGGGACAGGCACTCCGTGATACGCAGTATTTT.